Sequencing of this T cell receptor (beta chain) was carried out in a study of cytomegalovirus exposure and HLA in healthy donors. The ends were cut back, 1 base at V and 1 base at J, with 11 bases in the middle. Germline loops: CDR1 MGHRA, CDR2 YSYEKL. The CDR3 is made up of 15 amino acids. On this clone itself: What it binds is not known.

Repertoires were generated with immunoSEQ multiplex PCR, while TCRdb's copy carries only in-frame clones and drops some. This table holds hundreds of thousands of clones, about 90% found once. Notes on the study in general: Reported performance of the classifier showed diagnosis of cytomegalovirus status with high specificity and sensitivity.

Sequenced: PBMCs. This receptor was identified in a man between 18 and 35 years old in good health and CMV-seropositive. The chain joins TRBV4-1 to TRBJ2-7; D is ambiguous. The CDR3 is CASSQVQSLSYEQYF. CDR3 nucleotides: TGCGCCAGCAGCCAAGTACAGAGCCTTTCCTACGAGCAGTACTTC.